This entry lists 25 T cell receptor beta chains sequenced from one sample in a study of neoadjuvant anti-PD-1 for oral cavity cancer. This table comes from immunoSEQ multiplex PCR, and its TCRdb copy is limited to in-frame clones, with some not included. Of 15,000 to 20,000 clones in the sample, about 66% are singletons; the top ten hold approximately 2.5%. The material sequenced was PBMCs, taken before nivolumab (anti-PD-1) treatment. Every receptor here comes from a person between 35 and 79 years old with oral cavity squamous cell carcinoma.

The chain recombines TRBV9 with TRBJ2-1; D is unclear. CDR1 and CDR2 from the germline V gene are SGDLS and YYNGEE. Trimming pared 4 bases from V and 1 base from J, leaving 12 bases between. CDR3 length: 15 residues. The CDR3: CASSTRAFSYNEQFF. DNA of the CDR3: TGTGCCAGCAGCACACGCGCCTTTTCCTACAATGAGCAGTTCTTC.

The genes are TRBV6-1 and TRBJ2-7, with D possibly being TRBD1 (5 bases). The germline gives CDR1 MNHNS, CDR2 SASEGT. The length of the CDR3 is 14 residues. V was clipped by 2 bases and J by 6 bases, with 14 bases between them. The CDR3 spells CASSELQGRGEQYF. As DNA, the CDR3 is TGTGCCAGCAGTGAACTCCAGGGAAGGGGCGAGCAGTACTTC.

The V gene is TRBV5-1, the J gene TRBJ1-1; no definite D call. Between the trimmed V and J ends, which lost 0 bases and 9 bases, there was a span of 9 bases. CDR3 size: 12 residues. The germline V gene encodes CDR1 SGHRS and CDR2 YFSETQ. In DNA form, the CDR3 reads TGCGCCAGCAGCTTGGGGAGGGATCAAGCTTTCTTT. Its translation: CASSLGRDQAFF.

The chain couples TRBV6-5 to TRBJ1-6; perhaps TRBD1 as D (5 bases). Germline V gene lookup returns CDR1 MNHEY and CDR2 SVGAGI. The CDR3 is 12 amino acids. The V gene lost 8 bases and the J gene lost 9 bases, with 11 bases spanning the gap. The CDR3 spells CASAGALSPLHF. The CDR3 DNA is TGTGCCAGCGCCGGGGCGCTTTCACCCCTCCACTTT.

The chain couples TRBV30 to TRBJ2-1; 9 bases fit TRBD1. This CDR3 contains 16 residues. CDR1 is GTSNPN and CDR2 is SVGIG in the germline V gene (reference sequence). With 2 bases clipped from V and 8 bases from J, the junction kept 13 bases outside the gene matches. Written as DNA, the CDR3 is TGTGCCTGGAGTTCCCCCCCGGGACAGGGTCGTTATGAGCAGTTCTTC. It yields the protein CAWSSPPGQGRYEQFF.

This chain uses TRBV30 with TRBJ2-7; the D gene is possibly TRBD2 (6 bases). Germline V lookup: CDR1 GTSNPN, CDR2 SVGIG (reference sequence). V lost 7 bases and J lost 6, with 16 bases in between. CDR3 length equals 12 residues. CDR3 in amino acids: CAFSGTSTEQYF. The DNA of the CDR3 is TGTGCCTTTTCGGGGACTTCTACCGAGCAGTACTTC.

The chain employs TRBV2 and TRBJ1-2, with TRBD1 as a possible D gene (5 bases). V dropped 6 bases and J dropped 5 bases, with 19 bases sitting between them. The CDR3 consists of 15 residues. CDR1 and CDR2 (germline): SNHLY, FYNNEI. CDR3 residues: CASSAQGGGQYGYTF. Written as DNA, the CDR3 is TGTGCCAGCAGCGCCCAGGGAGGAGGGCAGTATGGCTACACCTTC. Supplemented by reference TRBV2 and TRBJ1-2, the full variable domain reads EPEVTQTPSHQVTQMGQEVILRCVPISNHLYFYWYRQILGQKVEFLVSFYNNEISEKSEIFDDQFSVERPDGSNFTLKIRSTKLEDSAMYFCASSAQGGGQYGYTFGSGTRLTVV.

This clone occurred once. The chain uses TRBV5-1 and TRBJ2-1; TRBD1 might be the D (5 bases). The CDR3 totals 16 residues. Germline values: CDR1 SGHRS, CDR2 YFSETQ. V lost 0 bases to trimming and J lost 5 bases, with 15 bases between them. The CDR3 loop reads CASSLGGHGVNNEQFF. Here the CDR3 DNA reads TGCGCCAGCAGCTTGGGAGGACACGGAGTTAACAATGAGCAGTTCTTC.

The V gene is TRBV7-8, the J gene TRBJ2-7, with 14 bases lining up with TRBD2. Germline values: CDR1 SGHVS, CDR2 FQNEAQ. There are 16 residues in the CDR3. V trimming: 0 bases; J trimming: 7 bases; junction bases outside the gene matches: 5. The CDR3 DNA is TGTGCCAGCAGCTTAGCCCCCGGGACTAGCGGGGGAGAGCAGTACTTC. Amino acids: CASSLAPGTSGGEQYF.

V and J are TRBV10-3 and TRBJ1-2; 12 bases align to TRBD1. In germline, CDR1 is ENHRY, CDR2 SYGVKD. This CDR3 is 16 amino acids long. J gave up 3 bases and V 9 bases, and 11 bases lay outside the gene matches. CDR3 nucleotide sequence: TGTGCCATTCCCGGGACAGGGGGCGCGGGTTACTATGGCTACACCTTC. Translating gives CAIPGTGGAGYYGYTF.

The chain employs TRBV6-1 and TRBJ2-5; a weak D match, TRBD1 (6 bases). The CDR3 is made up of 14 amino acids. The ends were cut back, 4 bases at V and 4 bases at J, with 13 bases in the middle. The V gene's germline CDR1 is MNHNS and CDR2 SASEGT. CDR3 in amino acids: CASSGLGAGETQYF. The DNA for the CDR3 is TGTGCCAGCAGTGGGCTGGGGGCGGGAGAGACCCAGTACTTC.

This clone has more than one count but fewer than ten. This rearrangement joins TRBV2 to TRBJ2-2; D unclear. Trimming left V 6 bases short and J 1 base short, with 3 bases between. The CDR3 loop spans 12 amino acids. CDR1 SNHLY and CDR2 FYNNEI come from the germline V gene. CDR3 coding DNA: TGTGCCAGCAGGTGGAACACCGGGGAGCTGTTTTTT. It is translated as CASRWNTGELFF.

The V gene is TRBV6-1, the J gene TRBJ2-7; 9 nucleotides line up with TRBD1. V lost 1 base, J lost 0 bases, and 1 base stayed unmatched. The CDR3 spans 15 residues. CDR1 and CDR2 from the germline V gene are MNHNS and SASEGT. The CDR3 nucleotides are TGTGCCAGCAGTGAAGGGACAGGGGACTCCTACGAGCAGTACTTC. It codes for CASSEGTGDSYEQYF.

The rearrangement uses TRBV20-1 and TRBJ1-2; D unclear. The ends were cut back, 6 bases at V and 6 bases at J, with 8 bases in the middle. There are 10 residues in the CDR3. Germline-derived CDR1 and CDR2 are DFQATT and SNEGSKA (reference sequence). DNA for the CDR3: TGCAGTGCCCTCAGAGATGGCTACACCTTC. Protein product: CSALRDGYTF.

This clone showed up just a few times. The J gene is TRBJ1-2, the V gene TRBV19, with D perhaps matching TRBD1 (5 bases). Germline V gene sequence: CDR1 LNHDA, CDR2 SQIVND (reference sequence). V gave up 6 bases and J gave up 2 bases, with 7 bases separating them. The CDR3 totals 12 residues. CDR3 sequence: CASRTANYGYTF. As DNA, the CDR3 is TGTGCCAGTAGGACAGCGAACTATGGCTACACCTTC.

The chain links TRBV27 to TRBJ1-2; 9 positions agree with TRBD1. After removal of 8 bases from V and 4 bases from J, the junction contained 8 bases not matched to a gene. Germline lookup yields CDR1 MNHEY and CDR2 SMNVEV (reference sequence). The CDR3 runs 14 residues. Here the CDR3 reads CASGPDRGTYGYTF. The CDR3 nucleotides read TGTGCCAGCGGCCCGGACAGGGGTACCTATGGCTACACCTTC.

J is TRBJ1-2 and V is TRBV6-6, with D uncertain. This CDR3 is 11 amino acids long. V was cut by 6 bases and J by 0 bases, with 2 bases left in between. CDR1 is MNHNY and CDR2 is SVGAGI in the germline V gene (reference sequence). CDR3 in amino acids: CASSPNYGYTF. The CDR3 nucleotides read TGTGCCAGCAGCCCTAACTATGGCTACACCTTC.

The chain employs TRBV9 and TRBJ1-4; a possible D gene is TRBD1 (5 bases). The CDR3 extends over 14 amino acids. Between the trimmed V and J ends, which lost 4 bases and 5 bases, there was a span of 12 bases. CDR1 is SGDLS, CDR2 YYNGEE, per germline. CDR3 region: CASSSGGSNEKLFF. DNA of the CDR3: TGTGCCAGCAGCTCCGGGGGGTCGAATGAAAAACTGTTTTTT. Complete variable domain (other parts from reference TRBV9 and TRBJ1-4): DSGVTQTPKHLITATGQRVTLRCSPRSGDLSVYWYQQSLDQGLQFLIQYYNGEERAKGNILERFSAQQFPDLHSELNLSSLELGDSALYFCASSSGGSNEKLFFGSGTQLSVL.

The rearrangement joins TRBV5-6 to TRBJ1-1; D is uncertain. Germline V gives CDR1 SGHDT, CDR2 YYEEEE. Trimming took off 2 bases at V and 0 bases at J, with 14 bases between the two ends. The CDR3 covers 16 residues. CDR3 in amino acids: CASSLLRLSMNTEAFF. In DNA, the CDR3 is TGTGCCAGCAGCTTACTACGGTTAAGCATGAACACTGAAGCTTTCTTT. The full variable domain, rest sourced from reference TRBV5-6 and TRBJ1-1, is DAGVTQSPTHLIKTRGQQVTLRCSPKSGHDTVSWYQQALGQGPQFIFQYYEEEERQRGNFPDRFSGHQFPNYSSELNVNALLLGDSALYLCASSLLRLSMNTEAFFGQGTRLTVV.

This clone turned up a few times. The chain couples TRBV5-1 to TRBJ2-7; 8 bases line up with TRBD1. The CDR3 extends over 14 amino acids. Trimming took 4 bases from V and 6 from J; bases not matched to a gene: 9. Germline CDR1 is SGHRS and CDR2 is YFSETQ. The CDR3 spells CASSLGTGGSEQYF. The CDR3 region has the DNA TGCGCCAGCAGCCTAGGGACAGGAGGCAGCGAGCAGTACTTC. Complete variable domain (other parts from reference TRBV5-1 and TRBJ2-7): KAGVTQTPRYLIKTRGQQVTLSCSPISGHRSVSWYQQTPGQGLQFLFEYFSETQRNKGNFPGRFSGRQFSNSRSEMNVSTLELGDSALYLCASSLGTGGSEQYFGPGTRLTVT.

The chain joins TRBV2 to TRBJ1-5, with D hard to call. CDR3 length equals 13 residues. V lost 5 bases, J lost 7 bases, and 12 bases lay in between. CDR1 and CDR2 from the germline V gene are SNHLY and FYNNEI. The CDR3 loop reads CASSTNNRQPQHF. CDR3 bases: TGTGCCAGCAGTACCAATAATCGCCAGCCCCAGCATTTT.

This clone was observed a few times. The CDR3, as DNA: TGTGCCAGCAGTTTCGGGGGAAGGGCTGGCGAGCAGTACTTC. This sequence encodes CASSFGGRAGEQYF. The chain couples TRBV6-5 to TRBJ2-7, with D maybe TRBD2 (6 bases). The length of the CDR3 is 14 residues. The germline V and J ends were trimmed by 4 bases and 6 bases, with 16 bases remaining between them. Germline CDR1 MNHEY, CDR2 SVGAGI.

This clone appeared once. The chain has TRBV25-1 and TRBJ2-3, with TRBD1 as a possible D gene (5 bases). Trimming took off 2 bases at V and 2 bases at J, with 8 bases between the two ends. CDR1 MGHDK and CDR2 SYGVNS come from the germline V gene. This CDR3 has 14 amino acids. The CDR3 spells CASSERQTTDTQYF. The CDR3 DNA sequence: TGTGCCAGCAGTGAAAGACAGACCACAGATACGCAGTATTTT. Looking up the rest from reference TRBV25-1 and TRBJ2-3 gives the full variable domain: EADIYQTPRYLVIGTGKKITLECSQTMGHDKMYWYQQDPGMELHLIHYSYGVNSTEKGDLSSESTVSRIRTEHFPLTLESARPSHTSQYLCASSERQTTDTQYFGPGTRLTVL.

The gene calls are TRBV6-6 and TRBJ2-1; D is ambiguous. Germline CDR1 reads MNHNY; CDR2 reads SVGAGI (reference sequence). Deletions cut 6 bases from V and 0 bases from J, with 9 bases between. This CDR3 comprises 14 residues. CDR3 DNA sequence: TGTGCCAGCAGAGACCCGAGCTCCTACAATGAGCAGTTCTTC. This translates into CASRDPSSYNEQFF.

The chain recombines TRBV6-5 with TRBJ2-2; no clear D. This CDR3 is built from 13 residues. V lost 4 bases and J lost 4, with 7 bases in between. Germline assignment: CDR1 MNHEY and CDR2 SVGAGI. Written as DNA, the CDR3 is TGTGCCAGCAGTTCATGGGTCACCGGGGAGCTGTTTTTT. Amino acid sequence: CASSSWVTGELFF.